This TCR beta chain was documented in a study of T cell responses to AZD1222 COVID-19 vaccine. This table comes from immunoSEQ multiplex PCR, and its TCRdb copy is limited to in-frame clones, with some not included. The table has about 85,000 clones, roughly 90% seen once. Germline trimming cut 11 bases from V and 3 bases from J; bases unmatched to any gene: 15. The germline V gene encodes CDR1 SEHNR and CDR2 FQNEAQ (reference sequence). The length of the CDR3 is 15 residues. Sequences were derived from peripheral blood, sampled 28 days after the second AZD1222 dose. V is TRBV7-9 and J is TRBJ1-1; 7 bases are shared with TRBD1. The sequence came from an adult who received the AZD1222 COVID-19 vaccine. The CDR3 spells CAAFRTTGSDTEAFF. DNA for the CDR3: TGTGCCGCCTTCCGAACGACAGGGAGTGACACTGAAGCTTTCTTT.